This T cell receptor (beta chain) was obtained from a study of shared clonotypes between healthy human individuals. Across the study: Every donor yielded three CD4 naive, three CD4 memory, two CD8 naive and one CD8 memory plate. Notes on the study in general: In contrast to clonotypes shared by all four donors, non-shared clonotypes had lower generation probabilities. Richness estimates generally favored naive over memory subsets. Blood was the only sampled material, and tissue repertoires likely differ.

To note about this clone: No antigen is known for it.

Only in-frame clones appear in the TCRdb table, and some are missing; sequencing was by immunoSEQ multiplex PCR. The table includes about 1 million clones, about 70% detected once. The clonotype comes from a man younger than 35 in good health. The specimen was memory CD4+ T cells sorted from blood. As to subset: CD45RA-negative fraction.

CDR3 nucleotide sequence: TGTGCCAGCAGTGATCCCGGGACTGGGGACACTGAAGCTTTCTTT. It yields the protein CASSDPGTGDTEAFF. V gene TRBV6-6 combines with J gene TRBJ1-1; D is possibly TRBD1 (5 bases). The CDR3 consists of 15 residues. Per the germline V gene, CDR1 is MNHNY and CDR2 is SVGAGI (reference sequence). V lost 5 bases and J lost 3, with 16 bases in between.